These T cell receptor beta chains were read from a single sample in a study of T cell responses to AZD1222 COVID-19 vaccine. Assay: immunoSEQ multiplex PCR; the TCRdb copy retains only in-frame clones and omits some. This sample carries 80,000 or so clones, about 93% of them seen once, and the ten largest clones take 4.5%. This material consisted of peripheral blood, taken on day 0 of MenACWY control vaccination. The receptors stem from an adult in good health. Each CDR3 is given with its conserved first and last residue. The order of the fields is V gene, D gene, J gene, clone size, CDR3 DNA, CDR3 protein. D genes are given only for firm matches. For some rows the clone size is stated as once, few or many, or as a class when expanded; others skip it.

TRBV6-6	.	TRBJ2-7	.	TGTGCCAGCAGTTACTCCATTTCAGGGGATGGGGAGCAGTACTTC	CASSYSISGDGEQYF
TRBV12-3/TRBV12-4	TRBD2	TRBJ2-7	.	TGTGCCAGCAGTTCCAGCGGGGGGGAGCAGTACTTC	CASSSSGGEQYF
TRBV6-1	.	TRBJ1-6	few	TGTGCCAGCAGTGGGCCGCGGGGGGCCTATAATTCACCCCTCCACTTT	CASSGPRGAYNSPLHF
TRBV7-2	.	TRBJ2-7	.	TGTGCCAGCAGCTCCATGGGACTTGGCCTGTGGGACTTC	CASSSMGLGLWDF
TRBV2	.	TRBJ1-6	.	TGTGCCAGCAGTGAAGCGCGAGGAGGGGCCCTCCACTTT	CASSEARGGALHF
TRBV6-6	.	TRBJ1-5	.	TGTGCCAGCAGTTACTCGAACAGGGATCAGCCCCAGCATTTT	CASSYSNRDQPQHF
TRBV18	TRBD1	TRBJ1-1	.	TGTGCCAGCTCACCACTTCCGCAGGGGGGGAAGAACACTGAAGCTTTCTTT	CASSPLPQGGKNTEAFF
TRBV7-2	TRBD1	TRBJ2-5	.	TGTGCCAGCAGCTCGACAGGGGATGGAGGGACCCAGTACTTC	CASSSTGDGGTQYF
TRBV7-9	.	TRBJ2-3	.	TGTGCCAGCAGCCCCGGAACAGATACGCAGTATTTT	CASSPGTDTQYF
TRBV27	.	TRBJ1-4	.	TGTGCCAGCAGTTTACTTCGGGGGCGTGATGAAAAACTGTTTTTT	CASSLLRGRDEKLFF
TRBV12-3/TRBV12-4	TRBD1	TRBJ2-7	.	TGTGCCAGCAGGCCGGGACAGGGCGTCGAGCAGTACTTC	CASRPGQGVEQYF
TRBV30	.	TRBJ2-3	.	TGTGCCTGGAGCCGAACCCTCAACGGCGCCCCCACAGATACGCAGTATTTT	CAWSRTLNGAPTDTQYF
TRBV7-2	.	TRBJ1-6	once	TGTGCCAGCAGCTTATCCGGGACGTCCACCAATTCACCCCTCCACTTT	CASSLSGTSTNSPLHF
TRBV10-1	.	TRBJ1-1	.	TGCGCCAGCAGCGCCGGACCCAATTCTGAAGCTTTCTTT	CASSAGPNSEAFF
TRBV10-3	.	TRBJ1-2	once	TGTGCCATCAATGAAAGGACGGACTTGTATGGCTACACCTTC	CAINERTDLYGYTF
TRBV14	.	TRBJ2-7	few	TGTGCCAGCAGCCTCAAGACTTCTCGGGTCCACGAGCAGTACTTC	CASSLKTSRVHEQYF
TRBV5-8	TRBD1	TRBJ1-2	.	TGTGCCAGCAGCCGGTCAGGGGGGAGTGGCTATGGCTACACCTTC	CASSRSGGSGYGYTF
TRBV7-8	TRBD1	TRBJ1-4	.	TGTGCCAGCAGCCCCGGACAGGGACGAGAAAAACTGTTTTTT	CASSPGQGREKLFF
TRBV9	.	TRBJ2-3	.	TGTGCCAGCAGCGTAGACACAGATACGCAGTATTTT	CASSVDTDTQYF
TRBV7-2	TRBD2	TRBJ2-3	.	TGTGCCAGCAGCTTAATAGGACTAGCGGGAGAAGATACGCAGTATTTT	CASSLIGLAGEDTQYF
TRBV9	.	TRBJ1-6	.	TGTGCCAGCAGCGTAGAGGCGGGCCCCGGCAATTCACCCCTCCACTTT	CASSVEAGPGNSPLHF
TRBV7-9	.	TRBJ1-1	.	TGTGCCAGCAGCCTCATGGGACGTCGGAACACTGAAGCTTTCTTT	CASSLMGRRNTEAFF
TRBV10-2	TRBD1	TRBJ1-2	.	TGCGCCAGCAGTGAGCCCGACAGGGCTTTCTATGGCTACACCTTC	CASSEPDRAFYGYTF
TRBV6-5	TRBD1	TRBJ2-5	.	TGTGCCAGCAAAGACAGGGACGAAGAGACCCAGTACTTC	CASKDRDEETQYF
TRBV5-6	TRBD1	TRBJ1-2	.	TGTGCCAGCAGCTTTTTGGACAGGTCAGGCACCTTC	CASSFLDRSGTF
TRBV6-4	.	TRBJ2-3	once	TGTGCCAGCAGTGTGGGTCCTAGCACAGATACGCAGTATTTT	CASSVGPSTDTQYF
TRBV6-5	TRBD1	TRBJ1-1	.	TGTGCCAGCAGTTACTCCAGAACAGGGGGCACTGAAGCTTTCTTT	CASSYSRTGGTEAFF
TRBV4-1	TRBD1	TRBJ1-2	.	TGCGCCAGCAGACCACCGGGACAGGAGAGCTATGGCTACACCTTC	CASRPPGQESYGYTF
TRBV6-5	.	TRBJ1-1	.	TGTGCCAGCTCCCTACGGGGGGGGGCACAGGAAGCTTTCTTT	CASSLRGGAQEAFF
TRBV19	.	TRBJ2-2	.	TGTGCCAGTAGTATACTAAGCTCGAACACCGGGGAGCTGTTTTTT	CASSILSSNTGELFF
TRBV7-7	TRBD2	TRBJ2-1	.	TGTGCCAGCAGCTTAGGTACTAGCGGTTACAATGAGCAGTTCTTC	CASSLGTSGYNEQFF
TRBV5-5	.	TRBJ2-7	once	TGTGCCAGCAGCTTTCCAGGGTTGAGCGAGCAGTACTTC	CASSFPGLSEQYF
TRBV19	.	TRBJ1-1	.	TGTGCCAGTAGGGACCTGACCACTGAAGCTTTCTTT	CASRDLTTEAFF
TRBV28	.	TRBJ1-2	once	TGTGCCAGCACCTTCAGGGGATCCAACTATGGCTACACCTTC	CASTFRGSNYGYTF
TRBV6-5	TRBD1	TRBJ1-2	once	TGTGCCAGCCTGGACAGGACGAGTCGAGGAGGCTACACCTTC	CASLDRTSRGGYTF
TRBV4-1	.	TRBJ1-4	.	TGCGCCAGCAGCCAATGGAGAGGCGAAAAACTGTTTTTT	CASSQWRGEKLFF
TRBV29-1	.	TRBJ1-1	.	TGCAGCGTTGAAGATGACGCCCGGACTGAAGCTTTCTTT	CSVEDDARTEAFF
TRBV29-1	.	TRBJ2-7	.	TGCAGCGTTGGAATGAGGAGGGACGAGCAGTACTTC	CSVGMRRDEQYF
TRBV19	TRBD1	TRBJ1-1	.	TGTGCCAGTAGTGGGGACAGGGGGTATCAAATCACTGAAGCTTTCTTT	CASSGDRGYQITEAFF
TRBV2	.	TRBJ1-1	.	TGTGCCATACCCGGTGGGTTGAACACTGAAGCTTTCTTT	CAIPGGLNTEAFF
TRBV5-1	TRBD2	TRBJ2-1	.	TGCGCCAGCAGCTTGGGCGGGAGGGCCTCCTACAATGAGCAGTTCTTC	CASSLGGRASYNEQFF
TRBV5-1	.	TRBJ2-3	.	TGCGCCAGCAGCCTGGGGAGCACAGATACGCAGTATTTT	CASSLGSTDTQYF
TRBV28	.	TRBJ1-4	.	TGTGCCAGCAGGGGGAGCGGGTATGAAAAACTGTTTTTT	CASRGSGYEKLFF
TRBV4-1	.	TRBJ1-1	.	TGCGCCAGCAGCTCACAGGGTAGTGGGAACACTGAAGCTTTCTTT	CASSSQGSGNTEAFF
TRBV23-1	.	TRBJ1-3	.	TGCGCCAGCAGTCCCGAAGGCATGAGCTCTGGAAACACCATATATTTT	CASSPEGMSSGNTIYF
TRBV2	.	TRBJ2-3	.	TGTGCCAGCAGTGCAGGGCTAGATACGCAGTATTTT	CASSAGLDTQYF
TRBV5-6	.	TRBJ2-7	.	TGTGCCAGCAGCTTGGAAACAGAGCCTTCCTACGAGCAGTACTTC	CASSLETEPSYEQYF